This T cell receptor (beta chain) came from a study of control samples from healthy donors and cancer patients. Data came from immunoSEQ multiplex PCR; TCRdb stores just in-frame clones and leaves some out. The table lists about 99,000 clones, approximately 90% of them singletons. The CDR3 consists of 15 residues. V was cut by 4 bases and J by 3 bases, with 15 bases left in between. The germline V gene encodes CDR1 SGDLS and CDR2 YYNGEE. The J gene is TRBJ2-3, the V gene TRBV9; tentative D call: TRBD2 (5 bases). The sequence was obtained from a man aged 55 to 69 with lung cancer. Sequencing input: PBMCs. The CDR3 loop reads CASSPLGSGTDTQYF. The DNA for the CDR3 is TGTGCCAGCAGCCCCTTGGGGTCGGGGACAGATACGCAGTATTTT.